The TCR beta chain described here comes from a study of Graves' ophthalmopathy and Graves' hyperthyroidism. Looking at the study overall: Upon initial diagnosis and before any treatment, peripheral blood was collected.

Amplification targeted the TCR beta CDR3 regions, with RNA transcripts as the source material. HTBI-primed first-round RT-PCR preceded second-round multiplex PCR. A single record per CDR3 protein comes from TCRdb applying MiXCR to the multiplex PCR reads. The sample lists almost 750,000 distinct CDR3 sequences, 35% to 50% seen once, with about 40% in the top ten. The CDR3 has 17 residues. CDR1 is LGHNA, CDR2 YSLEER, per germline. Trimming took 2 bases from V and 0 from J, leaving 14 bases between them. The source is an adult man with Graves' ophthalmopathy. The source material was peripheral blood. The V and J genes are TRBV4-3 and TRBJ1-5, with D possibly matching TRBD1 (6 bases). The CDR3 is CASSQSLQGYSNQPQHF. CDR3 coding DNA: TGCGCCAGCAGCCAATCTCTACAGGGTTATAGCAATCAGCCCCAGCATTTT.